The clone carrying this T cell receptor beta chain was seen a few times. Its target is not known. CDR1 and CDR2 (germline): LNHDA, SQIVND (reference sequence). The CDR3 has 14 amino acids. V lost 9 bases and J lost 6, with 19 bases in between. The source of the sample is a study of T cells after yellow fever vaccination. Study-level points and caveats: A secondary response was less intense yet reached its peak sooner, at day 5 versus 15. Repertoires sorted by FACS could include abundant clonotypes that are contaminants from the bulk population.

Generation of TCR cDNA used 5'RACE template switching (which added a universal primer site and UMIs). Each CDR3 protein is one row after TCRdb ran MiXCR on the 5' RACE reads. The table lists 150,000 to 200,000 distinct CDR3 sequences, under 7.5% of them singletons, with roughly 2.5% in the top ten. The source material was CD4+ T cells sorted from PBMCs, sampled 5 to 6 days after the first yellow fever vaccination. The TCR comes from a man aged 18 to 35 who received the YFV17D yellow fever vaccine. The chain has TRBV19 and TRBJ2-3; perhaps TRBD1 as D (6 bases). The CDR3 loop reads CASNFQGPSDTQYF. The CDR3 region has the DNA TGTGCCAGCAACTTCCAGGGGCCCTCCGATACGCAGTATTTT.